Described below is a single TCR beta chain sequence and its context. The target antigen is unknown. This sample was taken from a study of T-cell memory formation after mild COVID-19. TCRdb re-called the 5' RACE reads through MiXCR, storing one row per CDR3 protein. The sample includes under 450,000 distinct CDR3 sequences, more than 20% of them seen just once. Whole-study findings and limits: CD4+ clones that contracted lay mainly in CM and EM; CD8+ ones lay in EMRA.

With 4 bases clipped from V and 4 bases from J, the junction kept 8 bases outside the gene matches. The CDR3 totals 15 residues. The V gene's germline CDR1 is SGDLS and CDR2 YYNGEE. V and J are TRBV9 and TRBJ2-7; 10 bases align to TRBD2. The sequenced material came from PBMCs or a T cell subset sorted from them (not recorded which). The sequence came from an adult woman who had mild COVID-19 (a few samples of this study predate the infection). Cell type and time point are not known. The CDR3 sequence is CASSPGTSDWYEQYF. CDR3 bases: TGTGCCAGCAGCCCCGGGACTAGCGATTGGTACGAGCAGTACTTC.